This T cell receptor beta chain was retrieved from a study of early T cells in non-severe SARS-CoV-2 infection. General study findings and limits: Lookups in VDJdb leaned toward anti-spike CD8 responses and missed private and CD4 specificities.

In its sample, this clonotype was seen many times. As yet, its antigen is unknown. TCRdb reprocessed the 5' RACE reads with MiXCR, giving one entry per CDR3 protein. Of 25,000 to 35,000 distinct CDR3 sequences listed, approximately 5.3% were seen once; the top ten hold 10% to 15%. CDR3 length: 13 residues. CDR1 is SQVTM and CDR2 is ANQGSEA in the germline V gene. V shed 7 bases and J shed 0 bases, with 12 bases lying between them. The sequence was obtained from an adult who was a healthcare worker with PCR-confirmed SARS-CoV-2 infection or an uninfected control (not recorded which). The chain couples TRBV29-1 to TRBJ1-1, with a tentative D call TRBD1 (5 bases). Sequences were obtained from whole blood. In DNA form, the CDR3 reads TGCAGCGCGGGGCGGGGGGTGAACACTGAAGCTTTCTTT. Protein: CSAGRGVNTEAFF.